This is a list of T cell receptor beta chains from one sample in a study of T cell responses to AZD1222 COVID-19 vaccine. Measured with immunoSEQ multiplex PCR; TCRdb has only the in-frame clones, and not every one. The sample lists about 150,000 clones, 87% occurring once. Specimen: peripheral blood, collected 28 days after the second AZD1222 dose. The receptors come from an adult who received the AZD1222 COVID-19 vaccine. Both conserved end residues are part of each CDR3. The order of the fields is CDR3 protein, V gene, J gene.

cdr3_aa: CASSREGTSDNEQFF
v_call: TRBV18
j_call: TRBJ2-1

cdr3_aa: CASSHLKSGDQETQYF
v_call: TRBV14
j_call: TRBJ2-5

cdr3_aa: CAWRFGVSYEQYF
v_call: TRBV30
j_call: TRBJ2-7

cdr3_aa: CATSDPLQGSTGELFF
v_call: TRBV24-1
j_call: TRBJ2-2

cdr3_aa: CASSQDAIEQYF
v_call: TRBV3-1/TRBV3-2
j_call: TRBJ2-7

cdr3_aa: CASSLRDPLSRETQYF
v_call: TRBV7-8
j_call: TRBJ2-5

cdr3_aa: CASSTSPDRSSYNEQFF
v_call: TRBV28
j_call: TRBJ2-1

cdr3_aa: CASSSSGTGKYNEQFF
v_call: TRBV7-2
j_call: TRBJ2-1

cdr3_aa: CASSLTPSGGSEQYF
v_call: TRBV3-1/TRBV3-2
j_call: TRBJ2-7

cdr3_aa: CASSLVTLGPGSGANVLTF
v_call: TRBV7-2
j_call: TRBJ2-6

cdr3_aa: CASSSRSGGSYEQYF
v_call: TRBV19
j_call: TRBJ2-7

cdr3_aa: CASSRVAGAEYNEQFF
v_call: TRBV4-3
j_call: TRBJ2-1

cdr3_aa: CASSRVQGNSPLHF
v_call: TRBV3-1/TRBV3-2
j_call: TRBJ1-6

cdr3_aa: CSASGTDYTGELFF
v_call: TRBV29-1
j_call: TRBJ2-2

cdr3_aa: CASSSGSAPQNEQYF
v_call: TRBV28
j_call: TRBJ2-7

cdr3_aa: CASSSRTSPSVQFF
v_call: TRBV7-2
j_call: TRBJ2-1

cdr3_aa: CASSLSGGRVEQYF
v_call: TRBV13
j_call: TRBJ2-7

cdr3_aa: CASTPMTGSYEQYF
v_call: TRBV27
j_call: TRBJ2-7

cdr3_aa: CASGGFTDTQYF
v_call: TRBV25-1
j_call: TRBJ2-3

cdr3_aa: CASSLGQVLFSEAFF
v_call: TRBV5-1
j_call: TRBJ1-1

cdr3_aa: CASSPPSRLLTYEQYF
v_call: TRBV18
j_call: TRBJ2-7

cdr3_aa: CASSFGLGGYTF
v_call: TRBV7-2
j_call: TRBJ1-2

cdr3_aa: CASSVDWTSRDQYF
v_call: TRBV9
j_call: TRBJ2-5

cdr3_aa: CASSQDPIGLAGRGNEQYF
v_call: TRBV4-1
j_call: TRBJ2-7

cdr3_aa: CASSLVGLAGETQYF
v_call: TRBV11-2
j_call: TRBJ2-5

cdr3_aa: CASSLVGTETQYF
v_call: TRBV5-8
j_call: TRBJ2-5

cdr3_aa: CASSRTGDTNVLTF
v_call: TRBV6-5
j_call: TRBJ2-6

cdr3_aa: CASSPDREYGYTF
v_call: TRBV18
j_call: TRBJ1-2

cdr3_aa: CASSRTGSKGYTF
v_call: TRBV12-3/TRBV12-4
j_call: TRBJ1-2

cdr3_aa: CASSSFGSGPLNTEAFF
v_call: TRBV5-1
j_call: TRBJ1-1

cdr3_aa: CASGSLNSPLHF
v_call: TRBV13
j_call: TRBJ1-6

cdr3_aa: CASSPGYRARVGYTF
v_call: TRBV27
j_call: TRBJ1-2

cdr3_aa: CASSVGQGDEQFF
v_call: TRBV9
j_call: TRBJ2-1

cdr3_aa: CASTGTGGDAPQHF
v_call: TRBV21-1
j_call: TRBJ1-5

cdr3_aa: CASSGGQGNEKLFF
v_call: TRBV5-1
j_call: TRBJ1-4

cdr3_aa: CASSIAVTSYEQYF
v_call: TRBV19
j_call: TRBJ2-7

cdr3_aa: CASSGFYGYTF
v_call: TRBV28
j_call: TRBJ1-2

cdr3_aa: CASSNRDSGEQYF
v_call: TRBV7-9
j_call: TRBJ2-7

cdr3_aa: CASAGRGQTGYTF
v_call: TRBV6-5
j_call: TRBJ1-2

cdr3_aa: CASSQDSSADTTGELFF
v_call: TRBV4-3
j_call: TRBJ2-2

cdr3_aa: CAWSGQKGGGYTF
v_call: TRBV30
j_call: TRBJ1-2

cdr3_aa: CASSLTGQNYEQYF
v_call: TRBV28
j_call: TRBJ2-7

cdr3_aa: CASSSQGALFNEKLFF
v_call: TRBV5-1
j_call: TRBJ1-4

cdr3_aa: CASSQDRILYGYTF
v_call: TRBV4-3
j_call: TRBJ1-2

cdr3_aa: CASSLTLAGSSYEQYF
v_call: TRBV7-8
j_call: TRBJ2-7